The clone carrying this T cell receptor beta chain has at least ten counts. Its antigen remains unidentified. This sample is part of a study of T cells in Graves' hyperthyroidism and ophthalmopathy. General study findings and limits: Blood also held most thyroid clonotypes expanded beyond 0.001.

Authors of the study amplified TCR beta CDR3 regions from RNA transcripts. The HTBI set primed first-round TCR CDR3 RT-PCR. A single record per CDR3 protein comes from TCRdb applying MiXCR to the multiplex PCR reads. The sample holds 460,000 or so distinct CDR3 sequences, about an eighth seen once. V lost 5 bases to trimming and J lost 4 bases; unmatched junction nucleotides: 4. This CDR3 comprises 15 residues. The germline gives CDR1 MNHNS, CDR2 SASEGT. Thyroid ultrasound, orbital computed tomography, clinical symptoms, and serum thyroxine and TRAb underpinned diagnoses. Sequencing was performed on blood. The chain is built from TRBV6-1 and TRBJ1-5; 11 positions agree with TRBD1. This receptor was obtained from a woman aged 18-29 years with Graves' hyperthyroidism. The CDR3 DNA sequence: TGTGCCAGCAGTTATGGACAGGGGGCTAATCAGCCCCAGCATTTT. It specifies CASSYGQGANQPQHF.